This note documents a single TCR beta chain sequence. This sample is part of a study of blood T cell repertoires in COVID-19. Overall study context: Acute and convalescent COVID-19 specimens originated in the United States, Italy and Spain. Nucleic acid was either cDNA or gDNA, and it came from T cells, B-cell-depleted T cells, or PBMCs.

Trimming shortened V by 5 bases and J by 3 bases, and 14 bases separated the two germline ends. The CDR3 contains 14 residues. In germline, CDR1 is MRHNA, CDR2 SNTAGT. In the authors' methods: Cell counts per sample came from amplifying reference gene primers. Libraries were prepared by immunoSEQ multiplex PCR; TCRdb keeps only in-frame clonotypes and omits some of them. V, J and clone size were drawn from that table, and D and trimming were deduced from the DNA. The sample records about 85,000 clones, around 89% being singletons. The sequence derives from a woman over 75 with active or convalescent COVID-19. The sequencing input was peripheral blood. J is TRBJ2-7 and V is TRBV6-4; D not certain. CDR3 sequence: CASSYGSSYYEQYF. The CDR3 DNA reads TGTGCCAGCAGTTACGGGTCCTCGTACTACGAGCAGTACTTC.